This section outlines one T cell receptor beta chain sequence together with its context. Trimming removed 1 base at V and 5 bases at J, with 15 bases between. Germline V gene data show CDR1 as KGHSH and CDR2 as LQKENI. CDR3 length: 15 amino acids. TCRdb's copy holds only in-frame clones and misses some; the assay was immunoSEQ multiplex PCR. The sample shows tens of thousands of clones, about 91% of them seen only once. The data belong to a study of T cell changes during pregnancy in multiple sclerosis. The sample here was peripheral blood, taken after pregnancy. This chain uses TRBV18 with TRBJ2-7; no reliable D call. This receptor was identified in a female donor with multiple sclerosis, enrolled in a pregnancy study. CDR3 residues: CASSPRAPWHHEQYF. The CDR3 DNA reads TGTGCCAGCTCACCACGGGCCCCTTGGCACCACGAGCAGTACTTC.